The entry below describes one TCR beta chain. Antigen specificity is unknown. TCR beta CDR3 sequences were amplified from RNA transcripts. A set of HTBI primers served as the primers for a first-round RT-PCR of the TCR CDR3. TCRdb processed the multiplex PCR reads anew with MiXCR; each CDR3 protein has one entry. The sample shows a few hundred thousand distinct CDR3 sequences, roughly an eighth of them seen only once. The data were taken from a study of T cells in Graves' hyperthyroidism and ophthalmopathy. Calling Graves' hyperthyroidism stable meant ophthalmopathy did not progress within 18 months. Not enrolled were patients with uncontrolled infection, other autoimmune disease, pregnancy or lactation. Study-wide results and caveats: Ophthalmopathy, as predicted by the model, came a median 6.5 months after the prediction.

The germline V gene encodes CDR1 MDHEN and CDR2 SYDVKM. Between the trimmed V and J ends, which lost 4 bases and 1 base, there was a span of 18 bases. The CDR3 is 17 amino acids. Sequenced input: blood. The receptor's source is a woman in her late teens or twenties with Graves' hyperthyroidism. The chain employs TRBV28 and TRBJ2-3; TRBD2 is a possible D gene (6 bases). CDR3 DNA: TGTGCCAGCAGTTCCCCTCAGCGGGTCCAGGGCACAGATACGCAGTATTTT. It translates to CASSSPQRVQGTDTQYF. Complete variable domain (other parts from reference TRBV28 and TRBJ2-3): DVKVTQSSRYLVKRTGEKVFLECVQDMDHENMFWYRQDPGLGLRLIYFSYDVKMKEKGDIPEGYSVSREKKERFSLILESASTNQTSMYLCASSSPQRVQGTDTQYFGPGTRLTVL.